This is a list of T cell receptor beta chains from one sample in a study of T cells in Graves' hyperthyroidism and ophthalmopathy. Using its own MiXCR run on the multiplex PCR reads, TCRdb lists one record per CDR3 protein. Here the sample spans 500,000 to 750,000 distinct CDR3 sequences, 12% to 15% being singletons. The source material was blood. Receptors were obtained from a woman aged 18 to 35 with Graves' ophthalmopathy. Each CDR3 is given with its conserved first and last residue. Fields, in order: CDR3 DNA, CDR3 protein, J gene, clone size, V gene, D gene. A D gene is named only where the DNA matches it firmly. A clone size is listed for some rows: how often the clone was seen (once, few, many), or a class if it is expanded.

CDR3nt: TGTGCCAGCAGCTTAGTGGTAGGCACAGATACGCAGTATTTT
CDR3aa: CASSLVVGTDTQYF
j_gene: TRBJ2-3
abundance: many
v_gene: TRBV11-2
d_gene: NA

CDR3nt: TGTGCCAGCAGCCAATGGGGAAACACTGAAGCTTTCTTT
CDR3aa: CASSQWGNTEAFF
j_gene: TRBJ1-1
abundance: few
v_gene: TRBV4-2
d_gene: NA

CDR3nt: TGTGCCAGCAGTGAAGTCCGGGCATACGAGCAGTACTTC
CDR3aa: CASSEVRAYEQYF
j_gene: TRBJ2-7
abundance: many
v_gene: TRBV2
d_gene: NA

CDR3nt: TGTGCCAGCAGCCTACCCGGGACTAGCACAGATACGCAGTATTTT
CDR3aa: CASSLPGTSTDTQYF
j_gene: TRBJ2-3
abundance: many
v_gene: TRBV7-8
d_gene: NA

CDR3nt: TGTGCCAGCAGCTTAGGGGAGACCCTTAGGGTTCAGTACTTC
CDR3aa: CASSLGETLRVQYF
j_gene: TRBJ2-5
abundance: many
v_gene: TRBV11-2
d_gene: NA

CDR3nt: TGTGCCAGCAGTGAAAGGAGGGTAGGATGGGACACTGAAGCTTTCTTT
CDR3aa: CASSERRVGWDTEAFF
j_gene: TRBJ1-1
abundance: many
v_gene: TRBV6-1
d_gene: NA

CDR3nt: TGTGCCACCATGCTGACTGGCTACTACGAGCAGTACTTC
CDR3aa: CATMLTGYYEQYF
j_gene: TRBJ2-7
abundance: many
v_gene: TRBV27
d_gene: NA

CDR3nt: TGCGCCAGCAGCCAAGAAGGGCAGCCCTCTGGGGCCAACGTCCTGACTTTC
CDR3aa: CASSQEGQPSGANVLTF
j_gene: TRBJ2-6
abundance: NA
v_gene: TRBV4-3
d_gene: NA

CDR3nt: TGTGCCTGGAGTACACTCCGACTAGCGGGAGGGCCCGGGGTTAAAGATACGCAGTATTTT
CDR3aa: CAWSTLRLAGGPGVKDTQYF
j_gene: TRBJ2-3
abundance: NA
v_gene: TRBV30
d_gene: TRBD2

CDR3nt: TGTGCCAGTAGTAGACAGGGAGACGGTTACGAGCAGTACTTC
CDR3aa: CASSRQGDGYEQYF
j_gene: TRBJ2-7
abundance: many
v_gene: TRBV19
d_gene: TRBD1

CDR3nt: TGTGCCACCAGTGATTTGCGAGGAGACACCTCCCTGGGGGAGACCCAGTACTTC
CDR3aa: CATSDLRGDTSLGETQYF
j_gene: TRBJ2-5
abundance: NA
v_gene: TRBV24-1
d_gene: NA

CDR3nt: TGTGCCAGCAGCCCTGGAAGGGTGGATACGCAGTATTTT
CDR3aa: CASSPGRVDTQYF
j_gene: TRBJ2-3
abundance: many
v_gene: TRBV7-9
d_gene: NA

CDR3nt: TGTGCCAGCAGTTTGGACTCCCCGAGCTCCTACAATGAGCAGTTCTTC
CDR3aa: CASSLDSPSSYNEQFF
j_gene: TRBJ2-1
abundance: NA
v_gene: TRBV6-2/TRBV6-3
d_gene: NA

CDR3nt: TGTGCTAGTGGTCAGGGGGATAGAGGCAATCAGCCCCAGCATTTT
CDR3aa: CASGQGDRGNQPQHF
j_gene: TRBJ1-5
abundance: many
v_gene: TRBV12-5
d_gene: TRBD1

CDR3nt: TGTGCCACCAGCAGACGGGGGCAGGACGAGCAGTACTTC
CDR3aa: CATSRRGQDEQYF
j_gene: TRBJ2-7
abundance: NA
v_gene: TRBV15
d_gene: NA